This entry features one TCR beta chain sequence. This clone was detected only a few times. Its antigen is unknown. No much larger clonotype is one base removed from it; base qualities were not supplied. The sample comes from a study of T cells after posttransplantation cyclophosphamide (dated by TCRdb to the mid-2010s). For context, the study as a whole: T cell repertoire reconstitution was tracked by TRB sequencing after myeloablative bone marrow transplantation in which posttransplantation cyclophosphamide was used as GVHD prophylaxis. Antigen receptor sequencing covered samples from 35 PTCy-treated patients and over 15 of their related bone marrow donors. Because TRA and TRB clonality correlated tightly in 8 to 10 samples, the subsequent TCR analyses were limited to TRB only. Blood from every one of the 30 to 40 PTCy patients who had 1-year posttransplant specimens underwent TRB sequencing. Public TRB sequences were checked against a database of over 3,600 sequences associated with responses to pathogens, tumor antigens, self-antigens and alloantigens. TRB sequencing was also done on up to 3 additional blood samples from 2 to 5.2 years after transplant in 3 patients, and on pretransplant blood from several patients. The paper's findings and limits, for the study overall: Across 45 patients, TRB clonality was highly associated with recipient CMV seropositivity and CMV reactivation, and PTCy diversity was similar to diversity in CNI/methotrexate controls. The TRB repertoires of T cells infiltrating skin or GI tract showed only limited overlap with the TRB repertoires of T cells in blood. Donor-recipient similarity was low at 1-2 months but rose over the first year, and later blood repertoires were often dominated by donor CD8+ memory clones.

TRB sequencing used genomic DNA with the immunoSEQ assay at survey resolution or the hsTCRB kit. The paper's data handling went like this. The immunoSEQ software handled initial read processing, and the LymphoSeq R package was used for repertoire analyses. Clonality was computed as 1 minus normalized Shannon entropy; Gini coefficient was also calculated for each TRB dataset. Phenotypes of unsorted samples were inferred by mapping TRB sequences from sorted subsets of the recipient or donor onto the same recipient's unsorted samples. TCRdb carries this immuneACCESS record with in-frame sequences only. Its versions omit some clonotypes, under half of them owing to an unresolved V gene in the studies checked, with the rest unexplained. V, J and clone size reflect that table, while D and trimming were determined from the DNA. The table notes about 36,000 clones here, none of them singletons. The ten biggest clones cover approximately 1.1% of the sample.

Related bone marrow donors provided peripheral blood samples on the day of marrow donation. Peripheral blood and bone marrow mononuclear cells were isolated by Ficoll-Hypaque density centrifugation and were cryopreserved. V and J are truncated by 4 bases and 0 bases respectively, leaving an intervening sequence of 8 bases. The CDR3 sequence holds 14 residues, the cysteine and phenylalanine included. The CDR3 DNA has 42 bases and is translated from base 1. CDR1 and CDR2 are drawn from the germline V gene: MGHRA, YSYEKL. Material for sequencing was PBMCs. The TCR originated in a girl under 18 in good health, CMV-negative, and a related stem cell transplant donor. The chain was built from TRBV4-1 and TRBJ2-3, and perhaps TRBD2 as D gene, on 6 matching bases. CDR3 region: CASSLSGSTDTQYF. The DNA sequence is given as TGCGCCAGCAGCCTAAGCGGGAGCACAGATACGCAGTATTTT.